Shown below are 16 T cell receptor beta chains from a single sample sequenced in a study of shared clonotypes between healthy human individuals. Method: immunoSEQ multiplex PCR; TCRdb's copy keeps in-frame clones and lacks some. The sample includes 1,500,000 or so clones, roughly 97% of them seen just once. The sequencing input was naive CD4+ T cells sorted from blood. The subset: CD45RA+ positively selected. The receptors shown here come from a man in his thirties or forties in good health.

This rearrangement joins TRBV28 to TRBJ2-7; 7 bases align to TRBD2. CDR1 is MDHEN and CDR2 is SYDVKM in the germline V gene. CDR3 size: 15 residues. V lost 5 bases and J lost 4; bases outside the gene matches: 11. Here the CDR3 reads CASSPGLVLPYEQYF. The CDR3 DNA sequence: TGTGCCAGCAGTCCCGGACTAGTTCTCCCATACGAGCAGTACTTC.

This clone was seen a few times. This rearrangement joins TRBV5-3 to TRBJ1-5; D is unresolved. TRBV5-3 counts as an open reading frame of uncertain function. The CDR3 length is 14 residues. V lost 7 bases to trimming and J lost 4 bases, with 15 bases between them. For the CDR3, the DNA is TGTGCCAGAGGGTCCGGGCCTTCAAATCAGCCCCAGCATTTT. Its protein product is CARGSGPSNQPQHF.

The V gene is TRBV6-6, the J gene TRBJ1-1; D possibly corresponds to TRBD1 (6 bases). CDR1 and CDR2 (germline): MNHNY, SVGAGI (reference sequence). The ends were cut back, 7 bases at V and 0 bases at J, with 12 bases in the middle. The CDR3 is made up of 14 amino acids. The DNA of the CDR3 is TGTGCCAGCATTACCAACAGGGTGAACACTGAAGCTTTCTTT. It is translated as CASITNRVNTEAFF.

The gene calls are TRBV11-3 and TRBJ1-1, with D possibly TRBD1 on 5 matching bases. Germline-derived CDR1 and CDR2 are SGHNT and YENEEA. Trimming shortened V by 3 bases and J by 3 bases, and 8 bases separated the two germline ends. The CDR3 is 13 residues long. This CDR3 is CASSFLGDTEAFF. CDR3 in DNA: TGTGCCAGCAGCTTTCTGGGGGACACTGAAGCTTTCTTT.

The chain combines TRBV9 with TRBJ2-2; TRBD1 might be the D (6 bases). V was shortened by 3 bases and J by 1 base, with 7 bases between the two germline ends. This CDR3 spans 14 amino acids. Germline V gene lookup returns CDR1 SGDLS and CDR2 YYNGEE. CDR3 region: CASSETGNTGELFF. The CDR3 DNA follows: TGTGCCAGCAGCGAGACAGGGAACACCGGGGAGCTGTTTTTT.

The chain recombines TRBV6-6 with TRBJ1-1, with 9 bases identical to TRBD1. V shed 5 bases, J shed 5 bases, and the junction held 9 bases outside the gene matches. The CDR3 spans 15 residues. Germline lookup yields CDR1 MNHNY and CDR2 SVGAGI (reference sequence). As DNA, the CDR3 is TGTGCCAGCAGTACAGGACAGGGGAAAAGGACTGAAGCTTTCTTT. Protein: CASSTGQGKRTEAFF.

The chain employs TRBV2 and TRBJ2-7; D possibly corresponds to TRBD2 (6 bases). CDR1 and CDR2 from the germline V gene are SNHLY and FYNNEI. V was pared by 5 bases and J by 3 bases, with 14 bases between. The CDR3 consists of 14 residues. CDR3 DNA sequence: TGTGCCAGCAGTTCTGGGGTGGGGGGCTACGAGCAGTACTTC. Translated, it gives CASSSGVGGYEQYF.

This sequence joins TRBV28 and TRBJ2-7, with 10 bases lining up with TRBD1. The J segment lost 4 bases and the V segment lost 1 base, leaving 7 bases of the junction unmatched. This CDR3 has 16 amino acids. Per germline, CDR1 MDHEN and CDR2 SYDVKM. The chain's CDR3 is CASSLSLRDRGYEQYF. CDR3 bases: TGTGCCAGCAGTTTATCACTTCGGGACAGGGGATACGAGCAGTACTTC.

A note on this clone: The sample holds other DNA sequences that translate to the same CDR3. The rearrangement joins TRBV5-4 to TRBJ2-5, with 9 positions matching TRBD1. The CDR3 spans 14 residues. Unmatched junction bases numbered 6, after V lost 4 bases and J lost 5 bases. Germline V gene sequence: CDR1 SGHNT, CDR2 YYREEE (reference sequence). The CDR3 DNA is TGTGCCAGCAGCCTGGGACAGGGAGGGGAGACCCAGTACTTC. Residues: CASSLGQGGETQYF.

The chain is built from TRBV5-4 and TRBJ2-1; a possible D gene is TRBD2 (6 bases). Deletions cut 3 bases from V and 6 bases from J, with 10 bases between. CDR3 length: 13 residues. The germline V gene has CDR1 SGHNT and CDR2 YYREEE (reference sequence). CDR3 coding DNA: TGTGCCAGCAGCTGGGACTTAGGCAATGAGCAGTTCTTC. Translated: CASSWDLGNEQFF.

This chain links TRBV5-1 with TRBJ1-1, with 8 bases matching TRBD1. With V trimmed by 0 bases and J by 2 bases, 9 bases remained unmatched. In germline, CDR1 is SGHRS, CDR2 YFSETQ. The CDR3 is made up of 17 amino acids. This CDR3 is CASSLGPYDRGNTEAFF. The CDR3 DNA reads TGCGCCAGCAGCTTGGGTCCTTATGACAGGGGCAACACTGAAGCTTTCTTT.

The chain joins TRBV7-9 to TRBJ2-1; D gene unclear. The V gene lost 3 bases and the J gene lost 2 bases, with 11 bases spanning the gap. The CDR3 is 15 residues long. Germline CDR1 and CDR2: SEHNR and FQNEAQ (reference sequence). The CDR3 region is CASSFDLQTYNEQFF. The CDR3 DNA is TGTGCCAGCAGCTTCGACTTGCAAACCTACAATGAGCAGTTCTTC.

V usage is TRBV5-1 and J usage is TRBJ2-5; tentative D call: TRBD1 (6 bases). Looked up from germline, CDR1 is SGHRS and CDR2 is YFSETQ. The germline V and J ends were trimmed by 1 base and 1 base, with 23 bases remaining between them. CDR3 length equals 19 residues. CDR3 nucleotide sequence: TGCGCCAGCAGCTTGAAGATGGGTCTAAACCCGACAGGCCAAGAGACCCAGTACTTC. The encoded protein is CASSLKMGLNPTGQETQYF.

The table lists this clone with a count of one. This sequence joins TRBV4-2 and TRBJ2-3; D is unclear. CDR3 length equals 15 residues. V was shortened by 1 base and J by 2 bases, with 10 bases between the two germline ends. The germline gives CDR1 LGHNA, CDR2 YNFKEQ. CDR3 sequence reads: CASSQGAGSTDTQYF. The CDR3 DNA follows: TGTGCCAGCAGCCAAGGGGCAGGCTCCACAGATACGCAGTATTTT.

About this clone itself: This CDR3 is also generated by other DNA sequences in the sample. DNA for the CDR3: TGTGCCAGCAGTTTGGGGGGTACTGGGGCCAACGTCCTGACTTTC. This encodes CASSLGGTGANVLTF. V and J are TRBV28 and TRBJ2-6, with D possibly TRBD2 on 6 matching bases. The CDR3 loop spans 15 amino acids. V was cut by 3 bases and J by 2 bases, with 8 bases left in between. CDR1 is MDHEN and CDR2 is SYDVKM in the germline V gene.

V gene TRBV5-4 combines with J gene TRBJ2-7; D is possibly TRBD1 or TRBD2 (5 bases each). Per the germline V gene, CDR1 is SGHNT and CDR2 is YYREEE (reference sequence). Trimming pared 3 bases from V and 3 bases from J, leaving 16 bases between. This CDR3 spans 15 amino acids. The CDR3 coding sequence is TGTGCCAGCAGCTCCCTCATCTCGGGGCTCTACGAGCAGTACTTC. Amino acid sequence: CASSSLISGLYEQYF.